This TCR beta chain stems from a study of T-cell reconstitution after alpha-beta-depleted transplantation in children. Study observations and caveats: Expanded clones from the graft, numbering several hundred, reportedly supplied alpha-beta T cells about two months after transplant. Surviving recipient T cells and thymic progenitors accounted for the high day-60 TCRbeta diversity observed in some patients. By one year post-transplant, T-cell counts and diversity largely arose from T cells that were newly produced.

This CDR3 has 13 residues. With 2 bases removed from V and 7 bases from J, the gap between germline ends came to 11 bases. Germline loops: CDR1 MNHEY, CDR2 SVGEGT. The library targeted TCRbeta and was prepared with unique molecular identifiers. One entry per CDR3 protein, called by TCRdb with MiXCR from the PCR reads. The profile shows about 980,000 distinct CDR3 sequences, roughly 29% of them singletons. Only a few counts were recorded for this clonotype. The antigen is unknown. This TCR was sampled from a boy less than two years old who had a stem cell transplant for SCID, so the T cells may come from the graft donor. The chain is built from TRBV6-2 or TRBV6-3 and TRBJ1-2; D remains ambiguous. The sample in question was PBMCs, mostly from graft donor cells, obtained 360 days after TCRalphabeta/CD19-depleted stem cell transplant. The CDR3 sequence is CASSYGRESGYTF. In nucleotides, the CDR3 is TGTGCCAGCAGTTACGGACGGGAAAGTGGCTACACCTTC.